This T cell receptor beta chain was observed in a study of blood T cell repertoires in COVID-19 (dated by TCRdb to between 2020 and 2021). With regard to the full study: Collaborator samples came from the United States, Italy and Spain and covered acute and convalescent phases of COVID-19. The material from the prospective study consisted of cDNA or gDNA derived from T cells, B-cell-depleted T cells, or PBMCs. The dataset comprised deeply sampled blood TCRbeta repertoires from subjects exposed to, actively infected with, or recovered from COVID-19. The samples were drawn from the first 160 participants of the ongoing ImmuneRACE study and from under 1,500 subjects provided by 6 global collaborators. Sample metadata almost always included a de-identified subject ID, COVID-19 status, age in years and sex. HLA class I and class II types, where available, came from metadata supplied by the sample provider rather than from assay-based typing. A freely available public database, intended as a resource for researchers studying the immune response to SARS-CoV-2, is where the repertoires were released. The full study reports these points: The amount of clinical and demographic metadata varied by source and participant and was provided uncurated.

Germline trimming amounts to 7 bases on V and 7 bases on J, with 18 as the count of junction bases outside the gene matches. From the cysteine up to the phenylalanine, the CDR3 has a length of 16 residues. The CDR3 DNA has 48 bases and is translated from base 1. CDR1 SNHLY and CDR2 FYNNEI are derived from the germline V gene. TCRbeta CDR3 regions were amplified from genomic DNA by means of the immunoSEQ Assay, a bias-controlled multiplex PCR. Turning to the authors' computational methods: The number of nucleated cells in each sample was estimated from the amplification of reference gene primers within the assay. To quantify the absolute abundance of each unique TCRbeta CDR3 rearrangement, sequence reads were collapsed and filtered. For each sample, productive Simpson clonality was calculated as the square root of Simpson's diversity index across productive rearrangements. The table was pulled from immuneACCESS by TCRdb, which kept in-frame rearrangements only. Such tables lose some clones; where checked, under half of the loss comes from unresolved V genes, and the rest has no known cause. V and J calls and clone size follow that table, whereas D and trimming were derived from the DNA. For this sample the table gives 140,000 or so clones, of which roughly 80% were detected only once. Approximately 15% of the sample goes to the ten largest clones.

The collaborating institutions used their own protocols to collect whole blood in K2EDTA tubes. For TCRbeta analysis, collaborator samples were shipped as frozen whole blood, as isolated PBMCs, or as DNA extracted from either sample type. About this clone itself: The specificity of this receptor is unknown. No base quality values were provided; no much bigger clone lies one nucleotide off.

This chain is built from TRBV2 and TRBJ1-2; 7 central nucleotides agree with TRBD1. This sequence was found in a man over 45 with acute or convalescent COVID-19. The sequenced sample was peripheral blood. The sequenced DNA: TGTGCCAGCACGGTCGTTTCGGGAGGGGGCGGGCTTGGCTACACCTTC. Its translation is CASTVVSGGGGLGYTF. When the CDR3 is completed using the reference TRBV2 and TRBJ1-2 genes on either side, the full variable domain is EPEVTQTPSHQVTQMGQEVILRCVPISNHLYFYWYRQILGQKVEFLVSFYNNEISEKSEIFDDQFSVERPDGSNFTLKIRSTKLEDSAMYFCASTVVSGGGGLGYTFGSGTRLTVV.